These T cell receptor beta chains were read from a single sample in a study of blood T cell repertoires in COVID-19. Produced via immunoSEQ multiplex PCR; TCRdb's table is partial and in-frame only. The table includes 80,000 to 100,000 clones, around 81% detected once. Sequenced: peripheral blood. Receptors were obtained from a man aged 50 to 60 who had recovered from COVID-19. CDR3s include the opening cysteine and the closing phenylalanine or tryptophan. A D gene is named only where the DNA matches it firmly.

TRBJ1-2,TRBV14,NA,CASSQERGNYGYTF
TRBJ2-7,TRBV7-3,NA,CASTQATSYEQYF
TRBJ2-2,TRBV6-2/TRBV6-3,NA,CASSYNRVNTGELFF
TRBJ1-2,TRBV6-5,TRBD1,CASTRGQAAYTF
TRBJ2-3,TRBV11-1,NA,CASSSIQKDTQYF
TRBJ2-3,TRBV5-4,NA,CASKQEGPEDTQYF
TRBJ2-1,TRBV2,TRBD1,CASRRTGSNEQFF
TRBJ2-2,TRBV7-8,TRBD1,CASSLRTRQGANTGELFF
TRBJ1-2,TRBV9,NA,CASSVDPLPDYGYTF
TRBJ2-7,TRBV27,NA,CASSSSRQGGHEQYF
TRBJ2-5,TRBV6-2/TRBV6-3,TRBD2,CASSYGLAGGKTQYF
TRBJ2-1,TRBV10-2,NA,CASSDQAGTRPDNEQFF
TRBJ1-5,TRBV6-1,NA,CASSEVEAQHF
TRBJ1-1,TRBV7-3,TRBD1,CASSLTQGIGEAFF
TRBJ1-1,TRBV18,TRBD1,CASSPPGRGLITEAFF
TRBJ2-3,TRBV19,TRBD2,CASKTGGSTDTQYF
TRBJ2-2,TRBV6-4,TRBD1,CASSPYGTANTGELFF
TRBJ2-3,TRBV24-1,TRBD2,CATSRATSGTSTDTQYF
TRBJ1-1,TRBV13,NA,CASSLITGRNTEAFF